A single sample gave rise to the 20 T cell receptor beta chains below, sequenced in a study of spatial heterogeneity in lung cancer. TCRdb recomputed calls from the 5' RACE reads with MiXCR, one row per CDR3 protein. This table holds tens of thousands of distinct CDR3 sequences, just under 6% found once. Time point here: sample taken at primary tumor resection. Sequences were derived from PBMCs, sampled at surgery. These TCRs come from a male donor with early-stage non-small cell lung cancer.

This clonotype was counted ten times or more. CDR3 sequence: CASSLTGSQQPQHF. The CDR3 DNA sequence: TGTGCCAGCAGCTTAACGGGTAGCCAACAACCCCAGCATTTT. The gene calls are TRBV7-2 and TRBJ1-5, with unresolved D. CDR3 length: 14 amino acids. Germline CDR1 reads SGHTA; CDR2 reads FQGNSA. Trimming took off 2 bases at V and 10 bases at J, with 15 bases between the two ends. The full variable domain, its missing parts supplied by reference TRBV7-2 and TRBJ1-5, is GAGVSQSPSNKVTEKGKDVELRCDPISGHTALYWYRQSLGQGLEFLIYFQGNSAPDKSGLPSDRFSAERTGGSVSTLTIQRTQQEDSAVYLCASSLTGSQQPQHFGDGTRLSIL.

This clonotype has ten or more counts. V usage is TRBV7-2 and J usage is TRBJ2-3, with D maybe TRBD2 (6 bases). CDR3 size: 15 residues. The germline V gene has CDR1 SGHTA and CDR2 FQGNSA. V was cut by 4 bases and J by 0 bases, with 11 bases left in between. The CDR3 DNA reads TGTGCCAGCAGCTCGAGCGGGTATAGCACAGATACGCAGTATTTT. Protein: CASSSSGYSTDTQYF.

This clonotype was seen more than once but under ten times. This sequence joins TRBV6-2 or TRBV6-3 and TRBJ2-7; D is perhaps TRBD2 (6 bases). V gave up 0 bases and J gave up 2 bases, with 11 bases separating them. Looked up from germline, CDR1 is MNHEY and CDR2 is SVGEGT. The CDR3 covers 15 residues. The CDR3 region is CASSYSTSPTYEQYF. CDR3 DNA sequence: TGTGCCAGCAGTTACTCTACTAGCCCGACCTACGAGCAGTACTTC.

The table lists this clonotype with many counts. The junction departs from the called germline gene at one end, perhaps through a read error. The V and J genes are TRBV7-7 and TRBJ2-1; D is unresolved. Germline assignment: CDR1 SSHAT and CDR2 FNYEAQ (reference sequence). The CDR3 is 13 amino acids. CDR3: CASSPQWGSEQFF. Written as DNA, the CDR3 is TGTGCTAGCAGCCCCCAGTGGGGTAGTGAGCAGTTCTTC.

This clonotype was seen repeatedly, ten times or more. The rearrangement uses TRBV6-5 and TRBJ2-7; TRBD2 agrees at 7 bases. Per germline, CDR1 MNHEY and CDR2 SVGAGI. Trimming removed 2 bases from V and 5 bases from J; junction bases left unmatched: 9. This CDR3 comprises 15 residues. The CDR3 here is CASSYMGGGLDEQYF. CDR3 coding DNA: TGTGCCAGCAGTTACATGGGCGGGGGATTGGACGAGCAGTACTTC.

The chain couples TRBV7-9 to TRBJ2-5; D ambiguous. V was pared by 1 base and J by 7 bases, with 7 bases between. The CDR3 length is 12 residues. From germline, CDR1 is SEHNR and CDR2 FQNEAQ (reference sequence). The CDR3: CASSLDARTQYF. Here the CDR3 DNA reads TGTGCCAGCAGCTTAGATGCTAGGACCCAGTACTTC.

This clonotype was seen at least ten times. The V call is TRBV3-1, the J call TRBJ2-5; 11 nucleotides line up with TRBD2. Trimming took 1 base from V and 5 from J; bases not matched to a gene: 6. In germline, CDR1 is LGHDT, CDR2 YNNKEL (reference sequence). The CDR3 sequence is 16 residues long. The CDR3 sequence is CASSQGASGGKETQYF. The CDR3 DNA reads TGTGCCAGCAGCCAAGGAGCTAGCGGGGGGAAGGAGACCCAGTACTTC.

This clonotype was recorded at least ten times. The CDR3 bases are TGTGCCAGCAGTACCGGGACACTCAGCGGGACCCAGTACTTC. Its protein product is CASSTGTLSGTQYF. V and J are TRBV28 and TRBJ2-5; D is possibly TRBD1 (6 bases). This CDR3 region has 14 residues. The V and J ends lost 5 bases and 7 bases respectively, with 17 bases between them. Germline V CDR1 and CDR2: MDHEN, SYDVKM. The full variable domain, in which reference TRBV28 and TRBJ2-5 provide the parts outside the CDR3, is DVKVTQSSRYLVKRTGEKVFLECVQDMDHENMFWYRQDPGLGLRLIYFSYDVKMKEKGDIPEGYSVSREKKERFSLILESASTNQTSMYLCASSTGTLSGTQYFGPGTRLLVL.

This clonotype turned up a few times. V is TRBV7-2 and J is TRBJ1-2, with D maybe TRBD1 (5 bases). Germline V gene lookup returns CDR1 SGHTA and CDR2 FQGNSA. Trimming removed 4 bases at V and 3 bases at J, with 15 bases between. The CDR3 runs 15 residues. In DNA, the CDR3 is TGTGCCAGCAGCTCAGTTGGAGGGGAGGACTATGGCTACACCTTC. Translation gives CASSSVGGEDYGYTF.

This chain uses TRBV19 with TRBJ2-2; 7 positions match TRBD2. CDR3 length: 15 amino acids. The V and J ends lost 8 bases and 6 bases, in that order; junction bases with no gene match: 12. The V gene's germline CDR1 is LNHDA and CDR2 SQIVND (reference sequence). The CDR3, as DNA: TGTGCCAGTTCCCCACTAGCGAACGGCGCCGGGGAGCTGTTTTTT. This translates into CASSPLANGAGELFF.

There are a few counts of this clonotype. The V and J genes are TRBV2 and TRBJ2-2, with D unclear. Germline-derived CDR1 and CDR2 are SNHLY and FYNNEI. The CDR3 is 13 residues long. Trimming took off 7 bases at V and 3 bases at J, with 9 bases between the two ends. DNA of the CDR3: TGTGCCAGCAATGGGTACTACACCGGGGAGCTGTTTTTT. This codes for CASNGYYTGELFF. Full variable domain (remainder filled in from reference TRBV2 and TRBJ2-2): EPEVTQTPSHQVTQMGQEVILRCVPISNHLYFYWYRQILGQKVEFLVSFYNNEISEKSEIFDDQFSVERPDGSNFTLKIRSTKLEDSAMYFCASNGYYTGELFFGEGSRLTVL.

This clonotype turned up a few times. The gene calls are TRBV20-1 and TRBJ2-1; D remains unclear. This CDR3 has 11 amino acids. CDR1 is DFQATT, CDR2 SNEGSKA, per germline (reference sequence). The V and J ends lost 3 bases and 4 bases respectively, with 4 bases between them. CDR3 sequence (DNA): TGCAGTGCTAGTCTGTACAATGAGCAGTTCTTC. Amino acid sequence: CSASLYNEQFF.

A note on this clonotype: A much larger clone differs from this one at a single base, so this may be a read error. The chain uses TRBV12-3 or TRBV12-4 and TRBJ2-1; 7 positions agree with TRBD2. The V segment lost 5 bases and the J segment 9 bases; nucleotides outside the gene matches: 13. The CDR3 consists of 15 residues. CDR3 DNA sequence: TGTGCCAGCAGTCCCCCAGCAGCGGGAAGTGGTGAGCAGTTCTTC. As protein: CASSPPAAGSGEQFF.

There are many counts of this clonotype. The chain couples TRBV6-6 to TRBJ2-5, with D perhaps TRBD1 (5 bases). The CDR3 runs 13 residues. Germline loops: CDR1 MNHNY, CDR2 SVGAGI (reference sequence). Trimming took 3 bases from V and 4 from J, leaving 9 bases between them. The CDR3 coding sequence is TGTGCCAGCAGTTATCAGGGCCCAGAGACCCAGTACTTC. Protein product: CASSYQGPETQYF.

This clonotype was recorded at least ten times. This chain links TRBV24-1 with TRBJ2-1, with 8 positions matching TRBD1. Unmatched junction bases numbered 8, after V lost 2 bases and J lost 6 bases. This CDR3 is 16 amino acids long. In germline, CDR1 is KGHDR, CDR2 SFDVKD. The CDR3 reads CATSDSGTGRFNEQFF. The CDR3 DNA follows: TGTGCCACCAGTGATTCCGGGACAGGCCGATTCAATGAGCAGTTCTTC.

This clonotype has more than one count but fewer than ten. At one end, the junction sequence differs from germline, possibly due to a read error. The chain joins TRBV7-9 to TRBJ2-2, with unresolved D. The germline V gene has CDR1 SEHNR and CDR2 FQNEAQ (reference sequence). The CDR3 consists of 16 residues. CDR3 sequence reads: CASSLVVRSKTGELFF. Written as DNA, the CDR3 is TGTGCCAGCAGCTTAGTGGTAAGATCGAAGACCGGGGAGCTGTTTTTT.

This clonotype was seen ten or more times. V usage is TRBV7-6 and J usage is TRBJ2-7, with 7 bases that match TRBD1. CDR3 size: 13 residues. V lost 10 bases and J lost 2; bases outside the gene matches: 8. Germline V gene sequence: CDR1 SGHVS, CDR2 FNYEAQ. The CDR3 DNA follows: TGTGCCAACCGACAGGGACCACCCTACGAGCAGTACTTC. Amino acids: CANRQGPPYEQYF.

This clonotype was seen a handful of times. The chain combines TRBV5-1 with TRBJ2-3, with a possible D match to TRBD1 (6 bases). CDR1 is SGHRS, CDR2 YFSETQ, per germline. The V gene lost 0 bases and the J gene lost 2 bases, with 10 bases spanning the gap. This CDR3 contains 15 residues. The chain's CDR3 is CASSLVGGYTDTQYF. DNA for the CDR3: TGCGCCAGCAGCTTGGTTGGGGGCTACACAGATACGCAGTATTTT.

This clonotype was detected only a few times. J is TRBJ1-6 and V is TRBV30, with a possible D match to TRBD1 (6 bases). CDR3 length: 12 residues. Deletions cut 2 bases from V and 10 bases from J, with 9 bases between. Germline V gives CDR1 GTSNPN, CDR2 SVGIG (reference sequence). CDR3 DNA sequence: TGTGCCTGGAGTAAACAGGGATCACCCCTCCACTTT. The encoded protein is CAWSKQGSPLHF.

This clonotype was detected ten times or more. J is TRBJ1-5 and V is TRBV18; D uncertain. The germline gives CDR1 KGHSH, CDR2 LQKENI. Between the trimmed V and J ends, which lost 2 bases and 0 bases, there was a span of 11 bases. The CDR3 extends over 16 amino acids. The CDR3 DNA follows: TGTGCCAGCTCACCAGGTCCCGCTCATAGCAATCAGCCCCAGCATTTT. Residues: CASSPGPAHSNQPQHF.